This is a list of T cell receptor beta chains from one sample in a study of cytomegalovirus exposure and HLA in healthy donors. This table comes from immunoSEQ multiplex PCR, and its TCRdb copy is limited to in-frame clones, with some not included. The profile covers 100,000 to 150,000 clones, with 65% to 80% appearing a single time and 9.5% to 15% taken by the ten largest. The sample taken for sequencing was PBMCs. The source is a woman aged 40-49 years in good health and CMV-seropositive. CDR3s include the opening cysteine and the closing phenylalanine or tryptophan. Rows may omit the clone size; those that give it use once, few, many or a size class.

-	TRBV2	TRBJ2-1	CATLGLARANEQFF
-	TRBV6-5	TRBJ2-3	CASRLGLANTDTQYF
-	TRBV7-9	TRBJ2-1	CASSSTSGYNEQFF
-	TRBV21-1	TRBJ2-7	CASSKELALSYEQYF
-	TRBV2	TRBJ2-7	CASSDRGLGARAYEQYF
-	TRBV28	TRBJ2-3	CASKDSGPTTDTQYF
-	TRBV27	TRBJ2-5	CASSDRVMWTQYF
-	TRBV6-1	TRBJ1-1	CASSDKNTEAFF
-	TRBV6-5	TRBJ1-6	CASSLDRANNSPLHF
few	TRBV10-3	TRBJ2-1	CATQDRSVNEQFF
-	TRBV6-5	TRBJ1-2	CASRARTGSHYGYTF
-	TRBV10-3	TRBJ2-6	CAIRGQGASNVLTF
-	TRBV19	TRBJ1-1	CASSHRGVGTEAFF
once	TRBV21-1	TRBJ1-3	CASSKAFDPSSGNTIYF
-	TRBV5-1	TRBJ1-1	CASSLSSGMNTEAFF
few	TRBV2	TRBJ2-3	CASSEEAGFTDTQYF
-	TRBV14	TRBJ2-2	CASSHSGTGELFF